Described below is a single T cell receptor (beta chain) sequence and its context. Its cognate antigen has yet to be identified. According to the germline V gene, CDR1 reads SGHRS and CDR2 reads YFSETQ. The CDR3 has 14 amino acids, counting the end cysteine and phenylalanine. The DNA is unrecorded. Library creation used bulk RNA-seq. The TruSeq Stranded RNA sample prep kit was used to generate libraries of poly-A-enriched mRNA from an input of around 1 ug total RNA. Paired-end sequencing was carried out on a HiSeq 2500, and each sample was sequenced in triplicate. A read length of 125 nucleotides per mate was used for RNA-seq. Regarding the original processing steps: Reads were trimmed and aligned to hg38 using STAR v2.7, and quality control was done with FASTQC, RSeQC and multiqc. Salmon 0.14.1 was used to quantify gene expression levels as transcripts per million (TPM). Principal component analysis suggested that transcriptomic profiles were not driven by trial, library batch, sequencing batch, treatment regimen or sex. With the reads reprocessed by TCRdb, a single entry stands for each CDR3 protein sequence and no DNA is reported. What appears here as the V and J calls and clone size reflects TCRdb's work, not the paper's. The table of this sample itemizes 90 to 95 distinct CDR3 sequences.

This sample is part of a study of alternative splicing in chronic myeloid leukemia remission (dated by TCRdb to the early 2020s). Regarding the complete study: RNA sequencing was used to profile peripheral blood taken from chronic-phase CML patients both at diagnosis and at remission, and those profiles were then compared against healthy donors. Several diagnostic specimens, together with matched remission specimens, were obtained from the RESIST (imatinib), ENESTxtnd (nilotinib) and PINNACLE (nilotinib plus pegylated interferon) trials. The median age was about 53 years at diagnosis, 56 to 60 at remission and more than 35 for the healthy controls. The diagnostic specimens from the trials consisted of total leukocytes from peripheral blood collected in EDTA. Nine CML samples, seven diagnostic and two matched remission, came from the French Persistem study. The female/male split was 11/5 for diagnosis samples, 8/3 for remission samples and 2/4 for controls. Trizol was used to extract total RNA from peripheral blood mononuclear cells of the diagnosis, remission and control samples.

General findings and caveats noted by the study authors: Blood cell composition at remission was reconfigured to resemble lymphoid cell-enriched normal controls. Blood cell composition differed strongly depending on the timepoint, moving from an enrichment of myeloid progenitors at diagnosis to an enrichment of mature lymphoid cells at remission.

The time point label corresponds to: chronic-phase CML before TKI therapy (screening/day 1). Sixteen CML patients made up the patient cohort, and matched post-remission samples were retrieved for a subset of those patients. The origin of this receptor is an adult with chronic myeloid leukemia. This sample comprised PBMCs or total blood leukocytes (not recorded which), obtained at diagnosis. Recombination connected TRBV5-1 to TRBJ1-2. The CDR3 reads CASSLDSVSGGYTF.